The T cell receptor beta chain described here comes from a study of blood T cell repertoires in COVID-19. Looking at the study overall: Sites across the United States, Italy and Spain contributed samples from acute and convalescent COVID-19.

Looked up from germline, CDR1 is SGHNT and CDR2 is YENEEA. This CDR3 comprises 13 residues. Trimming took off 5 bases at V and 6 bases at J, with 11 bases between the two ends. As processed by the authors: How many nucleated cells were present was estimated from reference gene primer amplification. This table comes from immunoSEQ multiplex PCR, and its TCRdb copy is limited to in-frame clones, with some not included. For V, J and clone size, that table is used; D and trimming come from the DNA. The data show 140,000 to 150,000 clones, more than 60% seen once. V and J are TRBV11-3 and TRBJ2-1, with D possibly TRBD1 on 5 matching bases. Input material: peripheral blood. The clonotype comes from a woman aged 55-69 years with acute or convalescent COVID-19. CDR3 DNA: TGTGCCAGCAGCACCGACAGATCCAATGAGCAGTTCTTC. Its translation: CASSTDRSNEQFF.